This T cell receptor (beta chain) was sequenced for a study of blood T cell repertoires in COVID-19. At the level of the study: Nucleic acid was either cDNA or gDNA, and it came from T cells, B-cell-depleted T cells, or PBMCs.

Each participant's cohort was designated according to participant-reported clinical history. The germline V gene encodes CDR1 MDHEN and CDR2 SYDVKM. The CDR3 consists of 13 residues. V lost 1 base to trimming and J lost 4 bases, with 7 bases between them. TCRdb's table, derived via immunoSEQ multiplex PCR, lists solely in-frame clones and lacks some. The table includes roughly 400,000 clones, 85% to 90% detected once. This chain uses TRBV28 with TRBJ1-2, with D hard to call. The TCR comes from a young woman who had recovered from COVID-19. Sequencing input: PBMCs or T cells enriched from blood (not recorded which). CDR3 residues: CASSLSRVYGYTF. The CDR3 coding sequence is TGTGCCAGCAGTTTATCTCGGGTCTATGGCTACACCTTC.